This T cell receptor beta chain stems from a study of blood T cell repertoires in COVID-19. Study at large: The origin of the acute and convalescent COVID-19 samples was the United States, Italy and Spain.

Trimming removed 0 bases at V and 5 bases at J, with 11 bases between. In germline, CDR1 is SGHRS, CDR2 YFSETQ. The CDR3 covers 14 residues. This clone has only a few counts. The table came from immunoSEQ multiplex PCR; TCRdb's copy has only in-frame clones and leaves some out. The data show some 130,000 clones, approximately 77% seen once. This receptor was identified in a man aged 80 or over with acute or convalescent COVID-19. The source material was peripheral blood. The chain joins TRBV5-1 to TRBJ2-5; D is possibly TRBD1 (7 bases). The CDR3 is CASSLGQGGETQYF. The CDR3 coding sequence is TGCGCCAGCAGCTTGGGACAGGGAGGCGAGACCCAGTACTTC.